The following is a TCR beta chain sequence with its context. The authors' processing: Reference gene primer amplification gave nucleated cell count estimates. Using immunoSEQ multiplex PCR, the repertoire was profiled, and TCRdb retains in-frame clones only, with some absent. The V and J calls and the clone size are those of that table, but D and trimming were determined from the DNA. The table shows fewer than 450,000 clones, with around 89% occurring only once. The source of the sample is a study of blood T cell repertoires in COVID-19. Study overall: Whether acute or convalescent, the COVID-19 samples came from the United States, Italy and Spain. T cells, B-cell-depleted T cells, or PBMCs provided the cDNA or gDNA that served as material.

V gave up 1 base and J gave up 5 bases; unmatched junction bases: 5. The CDR3 contains 15 residues. The germline V gene encodes CDR1 SGHTA and CDR2 FQGNSA. The source of this sequence is a woman under 30 who had recovered from COVID-19. The chain employs TRBV7-2 and TRBJ2-7; 10 bases line up with TRBD1. The material sequenced was PBMCs or T cells enriched from blood (not recorded which). This CDR3 is CASSLGQGAPNEQYF. In DNA form, the CDR3 reads TGTGCCAGCAGCTTAGGACAGGGGGCTCCGAACGAGCAGTACTTC. Drawing the rest from reference TRBV7-2 and TRBJ2-7, the complete variable domain is GAGVSQSPSNKVTEKGKDVELRCDPISGHTALYWYRQSLGQGLEFLIYFQGNSAPDKSGLPSDRFSAERTGGSVSTLTIQRTQQEDSAVYLCASSLGQGAPNEQYFGPGTRLTVT.